Below, 26 T cell receptor beta chains from the same sample are listed, as sequenced in a study of blood T cell repertoires in COVID-19. Generated by immunoSEQ multiplex PCR, the TCRdb table keeps only in-frame clones and is missing some. The sample consists of approximately 300,000 clones, around 90% of them appearing once. The sequenced material came from peripheral blood. These receptors all stem from a woman younger than 45 with COVID-19, enrolled during active disease.

This clone was picked up one time. The chain is built from TRBV4-1 and TRBJ2-1; no clear D. The V end lost 4 bases, the J end lost 4 bases, and 17 bases lay between the germline ends. This CDR3 spans 16 amino acids. CDR1 and CDR2 from the germline V gene are MGHRA and YSYEKL. CDR3 DNA sequence: TGCGCCAGCAGCCCTGCGAGGTCAGCCACTTACAATGAGCAGTTCTTC. Encoded protein: CASSPARSATYNEQFF.

V usage is TRBV19 and J usage is TRBJ2-4; TRBD1 matches at 9 bases. This CDR3 is 19 amino acids long. The germline V gene has CDR1 LNHDA and CDR2 SQIVND (reference sequence). V lost 0 bases and J lost 0; bases outside the gene matches: 9. The CDR3 DNA sequence: TGTGCCAGTAGTATAGACGGGACAGGGCCCCTCTTAGCCAAAAACATTCAGTACTTC. Translated, it gives CASSIDGTGPLLAKNIQYF. Combining the CDR3 with reference TRBV19 and TRBJ2-4 gives the whole variable domain DGGITQSPKYLFRKEGQNVTLSCEQNLNHDAMYWYRQDPGQGLRLIYYSQIVNDFQKGDIAEGYSVSREKKESFPLTVTSAQKNPTAFYLCASSIDGTGPLLAKNIQYFGAGTRLSVL.

The V and J genes are TRBV4-1 and TRBJ1-5; D is uncertain. The V gene lost 0 bases and the J gene lost 7 bases, with 13 bases spanning the gap. This CDR3 contains 15 residues. Germline V gene lookup returns CDR1 MGHRA and CDR2 YSYEKL. The CDR3 spells CASSQDPRINQPQHF. CDR3 sequence (DNA): TGCGCCAGCAGCCAAGACCCCAGGATCAACCAGCCCCAGCATTTT.

The rearrangement uses TRBV5-1 and TRBJ1-2; a possible D gene is TRBD1 (5 bases). CDR1 and CDR2 from the germline V gene are SGHRS and YFSETQ. The CDR3 spans 14 residues. Trimming removed 0 bases from V and 8 bases from J, with 14 bases in between. The CDR3 bases are TGCGCCAGCAGCTTGGGACAGATAGGACGCGGCTACACCTTC. Protein: CASSLGQIGRGYTF.

The chain recombines TRBV5-1 with TRBJ2-2; TRBD2 agrees at 13 bases. Germline CDR1 SGHRS, CDR2 YFSETQ. The trim removed 5 bases at V and 0 bases at J, leaving 7 bases unmatched. CDR3 length equals 18 residues. The CDR3: CASRQGLAGESNTGELFF. The DNA for the CDR3 is TGCGCCAGCAGACAAGGACTAGCGGGAGAGTCGAACACCGGGGAGCTGTTTTTT.

A single count supports this clone. This chain connects TRBV4-1 to TRBJ2-2; a possible D gene is TRBD1 (5 bases). The CDR3 is made up of 15 amino acids. With 3 bases removed from V and 4 bases from J, the gap between germline ends came to 12 bases. From germline, CDR1 is MGHRA and CDR2 YSYEKL. DNA of the CDR3: TGCGCCAGCAGCCACGTGGGGCATGGCACCGGGGAGCTGTTTTTT. Its translation: CASSHVGHGTGELFF.

CDR3 sequence: CASSLFSGHVTEAFF. The CDR3 DNA reads TGTGCCAGCAGCTTATTTTCCGGTCATGTAACTGAAGCTTTCTTT. The V gene is TRBV7-8, the J gene TRBJ1-1; D is uncertain. Trimming removed 2 bases at V and 5 bases at J, with 15 bases between. CDR3 length: 15 residues. CDR1 and CDR2 (germline): SGHVS, FQNEAQ.

The chain is built from TRBV3-1 (or the pseudogene TRBV3-2) and TRBJ1-4; TRBD1 matches 9 bases. The germline CDR1 and CDR2 sequences are LGHDT and YNNKEL (reference sequence). The length of the CDR3 is 17 residues. V gave up 4 bases and J gave up 7 bases; unmatched junction bases: 13. DNA of the CDR3: TGTGCCAGCAGCCCCCGTCCCCGGGGACAGGGACGTGAAAAACTGTTTTTT. Translating it yields CASSPRPRGQGREKLFF.

The rearrangement joins TRBV6-2 or TRBV6-3 to TRBJ1-1; possible D gene TRBD1, 6 bases. The CDR3 has 16 amino acids. Per the germline V gene, CDR1 is MNHEY and CDR2 is SVGEGT. Trimming cost V 0 bases and J 0 bases, with 11 bases left between them. The DNA for the CDR3 is TGTGCCAGCAGTTACTCGACAGGATACCTGAACACTGAAGCTTTCTTT. It is translated as CASSYSTGYLNTEAFF.

CDR3 nucleotides: TGTGCCAGCAGCTTTTTCGTGTTTACCGGGGAGCTGTTTTTT. This codes for CASSFFVFTGELFF. The V gene is TRBV7-2, the J gene TRBJ2-2; D not certain. Germline CDR1 reads SGHTA; CDR2 reads FQGNSA. This CDR3 is 14 amino acids long. V lost 3 bases and J 5 bases, leaving 10 bases between the germline ends.

The rearrangement links TRBV27 to TRBJ1-3, with D unresolved. The germline CDR1 and CDR2 sequences are MNHEY and SMNVEV (reference sequence). Trimming pared 2 bases from V and 1 base from J, leaving 21 bases between. This CDR3 is built from 19 residues. CDR3 sequence (DNA): TGTGCCAGCAGTTTACGTTGGTCGGCGGCCGGGATATCTGGAAACACCATATATTTT. Translation gives CASSLRWSAAGISGNTIYF.

This clone was found once. This rearrangement joins TRBV27 to TRBJ1-6; D unclear. The germline gives CDR1 MNHEY, CDR2 SMNVEV (reference sequence). V lost 7 bases, J lost 9 bases, and 16 bases lay in between. CDR3 size: 14 residues. For the CDR3, the DNA is TGTGCCAGCACTTGGAGCTACCGGGTTTCACCCCTCCACTTT. It yields the protein CASTWSYRVSPLHF.

The chain carries TRBV29-1 and TRBJ1-2; 9 bases are a match to TRBD1. The CDR3 length is 12 residues. Per the germline V gene, CDR1 is SQVTM and CDR2 is ANQGSEA. The J segment lost 3 bases and the V segment lost 7 bases, leaving 3 bases of the junction unmatched. As DNA, the CDR3 is TGCAGCGCCAGGACAGGGGACTATGGCTACACCTTC. Its protein product is CSARTGDYGYTF. Complete variable domain (other parts from reference TRBV29-1 and TRBJ1-2): SAVISQKPSRDICQRGTSLTIQCQVDSQVTMMFWYRQQPGQSLTLIATANQGSEATYESGFVIDKFPISRPNLTFSTLTVSNMSPEDSSIYLCSARTGDYGYTFGSGTRLTVV.

The rearrangement links TRBV19 to TRBJ2-4; 7 bases are a match to TRBD2. The length of the CDR3 is 13 residues. Germline CDR1 reads LNHDA; CDR2 reads SQIVND (reference sequence). J lost 5 bases, V lost 6 bases, and 4 bases had no gene match. The DNA of the CDR3 is TGTGCCAGTAGGGGGCTAGCGGAAAACATTCAGTACTTC. It specifies CASRGLAENIQYF.

V usage is TRBV18 and J usage is TRBJ2-1, with 10 bases matching TRBD1. Unmatched junction bases numbered 7, after V lost 5 bases and J lost 6 bases. The CDR3 runs 15 residues. CDR1 and CDR2 from the germline V gene are KGHSH and LQKENI. CDR3 sequence (DNA): TGTGCCAGCTCATCTGACAGGGGGCGGACCAATGAGCAGTTCTTC. Protein sequence: CASSSDRGRTNEQFF.

This clone was observed a single time. The rearrangement joins TRBV7-3 to TRBJ2-5; D remains unclear. This CDR3 has 9 amino acids. Trimming cost V 8 bases and J 5 bases, with 3 bases left between them. The germline V gene has CDR1 SGHTA and CDR2 FQGTGA. DNA for the CDR3: TGTGCCAGCGCGGAGACCCAGTACTTC. Its protein product is CASAETQYF.

The chain links TRBV11-2 to TRBJ2-7; D gene ambiguous. CDR3 length: 13 residues. The germline CDR1 and CDR2 sequences are SGHAT and FQNNGV. Trimming left V 3 bases short and J 6 bases short, with 12 bases between. CDR3 in amino acids: CASSLPNRPEQYF. Written as DNA, the CDR3 is TGTGCCAGCAGCTTGCCTAATCGCCCCGAGCAGTACTTC.

V gene TRBV4-1 combines with J gene TRBJ2-5; 7 positions match TRBD2. This CDR3 has 14 residues. The germline gives CDR1 MGHRA, CDR2 YSYEKL. V lost 4 bases and J lost 3; bases outside the gene matches: 5. Written as DNA, the CDR3 is TGCGCCAGCAGCCCAGGACTAGTGAAAGAGACCCAGTACTTC. This sequence encodes CASSPGLVKETQYF.

J is TRBJ2-1 and V is TRBV9; 13 nucleotides line up with TRBD2. CDR3 length: 17 amino acids. CDR1 is SGDLS, CDR2 YYNGEE, per germline. J lost 4 bases, V lost 4 bases, and 8 bases had no gene match. CDR3 bases: TGTGCCAGCAGCCCGGGACTAGCGGGGATGGGTTACAATGAGCAGTTCTTC. Its translation: CASSPGLAGMGYNEQFF.

CDR3 in DNA: TGTGCCAGCATCAGGGACTACGAGCAGTACTTC. This sequence encodes CASIRDYEQYF. The chain combines TRBV2 with TRBJ2-7; a weak D match, TRBD1 (5 bases). Between the trimmed V and J ends, which lost 7 bases and 3 bases, there was a span of 7 bases. Germline V lookup: CDR1 SNHLY, CDR2 FYNNEI. The CDR3 consists of 11 residues.

The V gene is TRBV6-2 or TRBV6-3, the J gene TRBJ1-1; 9 bases map to TRBD1. The J segment lost 0 bases and the V segment lost 0 bases, leaving 8 bases of the junction unmatched. Germline V lookup: CDR1 MNHEY, CDR2 SVGEGT. This CDR3 region has 18 residues. This CDR3 is CASSYSLQGAIMNTEAFF. The CDR3 coding sequence is TGTGCCAGCAGTTACTCCTTACAGGGGGCGATTATGAACACTGAAGCTTTCTTT.

The V call is TRBV28, the J call TRBJ2-1, with 8 bases identical to TRBD2. Trimming took 7 bases from V and 8 from J; bases not matched to a gene: 4. Per germline, CDR1 MDHEN and CDR2 SYDVKM. This CDR3 is 12 amino acids long. CDR3 nucleotide sequence: TGTGCCAGCAATACACTAGCGGATGAGCAGTTCTTC. It encodes CASNTLADEQFF. Together with reference TRBV28 and TRBJ2-1, the CDR3 gives the full variable domain: DVKVTQSSRYLVKRTGEKVFLECVQDMDHENMFWYRQDPGLGLRLIYFSYDVKMKEKGDIPEGYSVSREKKERFSLILESASTNQTSMYLCASNTLADEQFFGPGTRLTVL.

The chain is built from TRBV6-5 and TRBJ1-1, with D unresolved. V lost 7 bases, J lost 1 base, and 13 bases lay in between. The CDR3 has 14 residues. The germline V gene encodes CDR1 MNHEY and CDR2 SVGAGI. Here the CDR3 DNA reads TGTGCCAGCACCGTCGGACTGACGAACACTGAAGCTTTCTTT. This codes for CASTVGLTNTEAFF.

The chain recombines TRBV7-9 with TRBJ1-1; TRBD1 agrees at 8 bases. CDR1 and CDR2 (germline): SEHNR, FQNEAQ (reference sequence). The CDR3 length is 16 residues. V lost 5 bases and J lost 2; bases outside the gene matches: 10. The CDR3 sequence: CASSDPRGQVNTEAFF. CDR3 DNA sequence: TGTGCCAGCAGCGACCCCAGGGGGCAGGTTAACACTGAAGCTTTCTTT. The full variable domain, rest sourced from reference TRBV7-9 and TRBJ1-1, is DTGVSQNPRHKITKRGQNVTFRCDPISEHNRLYWYRQTLGQGPEFLTYFQNEAQLEKSRLLSDRFSAERPKGSFSTLEIQRTEQGDSAMYLCASSDPRGQVNTEAFFGQGTRLTVV.

The chain links TRBV7-6 to TRBJ2-1; the D gene is possibly TRBD1 (6 bases). The CDR3 has 16 residues. Looked up from germline, CDR1 is SGHVS and CDR2 is FNYEAQ. V was trimmed by 5 bases and J by 4 bases, leaving 18 bases between them. CDR3 DNA: TGTGCCAGCAGCCCCAGGGGAGCCTCCCTGTACAATGAGCAGTTCTTC. This sequence encodes CASSPRGASLYNEQFF. The variable domain in full, with the rest retrieved from reference TRBV7-6 and TRBJ2-1, is GAGVSQSPRYKVTKRGQDVALRCDPISGHVSLYWYRQALGQGPEFLTYFNYEAQQDKSGLPNDRFSAERPEGSISTLTIQRTEQRDSAMYRCASSPRGASLYNEQFFGPGTRLTVL.

This clone showed up just once. V gene TRBV5-6 combines with J gene TRBJ1-1; D is unresolved. The V end lost 0 bases, the J end lost 5 bases, and 14 bases lay between the germline ends. This CDR3 is built from 15 residues. Germline CDR1 and CDR2: SGHDT and YYEEEE. CDR3 coding DNA: TGTGCCAGCAGCTTGGCCGGGTTGGGAGGGACTGAAGCTTTCTTT. It yields the protein CASSLAGLGGTEAFF.